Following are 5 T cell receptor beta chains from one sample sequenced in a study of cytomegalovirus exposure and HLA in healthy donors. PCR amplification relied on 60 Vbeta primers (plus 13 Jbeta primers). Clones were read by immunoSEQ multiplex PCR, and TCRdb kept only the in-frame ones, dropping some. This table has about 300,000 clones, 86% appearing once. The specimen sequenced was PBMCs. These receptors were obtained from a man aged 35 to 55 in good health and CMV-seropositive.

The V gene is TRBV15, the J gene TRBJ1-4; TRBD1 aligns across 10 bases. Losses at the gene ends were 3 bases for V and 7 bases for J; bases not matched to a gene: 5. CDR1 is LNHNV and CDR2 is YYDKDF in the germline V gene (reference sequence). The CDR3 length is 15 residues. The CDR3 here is CATSRGDRGSEKLFF. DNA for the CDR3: TGTGCCACCAGCAGGGGGGACAGGGGTTCTGAAAAACTGTTTTTT.

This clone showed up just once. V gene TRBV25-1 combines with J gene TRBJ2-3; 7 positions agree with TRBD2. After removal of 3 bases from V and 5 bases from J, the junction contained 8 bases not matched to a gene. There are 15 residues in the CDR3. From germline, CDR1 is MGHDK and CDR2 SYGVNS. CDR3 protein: CASSDTSGIGDTQYF. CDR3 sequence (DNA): TGTGCCAGCAGTGATACCAGCGGGATCGGAGATACGCAGTATTTT.

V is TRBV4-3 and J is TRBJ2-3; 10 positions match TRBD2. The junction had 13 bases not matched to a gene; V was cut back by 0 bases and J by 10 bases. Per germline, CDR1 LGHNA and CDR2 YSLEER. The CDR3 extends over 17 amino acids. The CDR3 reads CASSQEGVAGGPVPQYF. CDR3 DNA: TGCGCCAGCAGCCAAGAGGGAGTAGCGGGAGGCCCAGTCCCGCAGTATTTT.

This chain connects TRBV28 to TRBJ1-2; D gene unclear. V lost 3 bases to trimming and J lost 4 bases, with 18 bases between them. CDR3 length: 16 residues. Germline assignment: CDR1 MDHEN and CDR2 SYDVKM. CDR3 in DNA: TGTGCCAGCAGTTTGGGAGTTTTAGGGCGAAGCTATGGCTACACCTTC. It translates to CASSLGVLGRSYGYTF.

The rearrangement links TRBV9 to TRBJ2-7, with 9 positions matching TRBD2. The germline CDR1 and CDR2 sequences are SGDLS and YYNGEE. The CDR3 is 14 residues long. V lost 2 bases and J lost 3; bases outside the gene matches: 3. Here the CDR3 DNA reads TGTGCCAGCAGCGTGCGGGGGGGCTTCTACGAGCAGTACTTC. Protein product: CASSVRGGFYEQYF.